This T cell receptor beta chain is drawn from a study of shared clonotypes between healthy human individuals (dated by TCRdb to 2020 to 2021). Regarding the study in general: The cohort comprised two women and a few men aged 18 to 49 years. For each donor, CD4 naive and CD4 memory were each run on three plates, CD8 naive on two plates, and CD8 memory on one plate. Each donor's leukapheresis produced roughly between roughly 0.9 and 8.9 billion PBMCs. To estimate repertoire size and how much clonotype sharing occurs between individuals, the study deeply sequenced the blood TCR repertoires of a handful of healthy adults. Libraries were prepared and TCR repertoires were sequenced by different laboratories using diverse techniques, in order to increase sequencing depth and limit assay-specific biases.

Cut back by 7 bases and 5 bases, the V and J ends lie 12 bases apart. According to the germline V gene, CDR1 reads SGHTA and CDR2 reads FQGNSA. The CDR3 covers 12 residues, taking in both the cysteine and the phenylalanine. Of the read, only the CDR3 DNA is kept; its 36 bases are in frame from base 1. Using the deep immunoSEQ assay, multiplex PCR amplified TCR CDR3 regions from genomic DNA. Extracted genomic DNA from each cell subset was distributed evenly across all wells of several immunoSEQ 96-well plates, and each plate was treated as a replicate. For sorted subsets, each replicate PCR was loaded with 150 to 250 ng genomic DNA, equivalent to 30,000 or so T cell genomes. Purified libraries were measured with a Qubit 3.0 fluorometer, size-checked on a Bioanalyzer 2100, and measured again with the KAPA Library Quantification kit. A separate single-read 150-cycle Illumina NextSeq 550 flow cell was used to sequence each immunoSEQ 96-well plate. As for the original processing: Because the immunoSEQ output held only junctional sequences and lacked quality scores, the filtering could not match the filtering applied to full-length reads. Sequences were annotated with PyIR, a Python wrapper for IgBLAST v1.9, and V/J genes and CDR3 were assigned using IMGT germline references. Any read was removed if the V/J assignment was weak (E-value above 1e-6), the CDR3 was missing, or the read contained stop codons, out-of-frame junctions, or ambiguous translated residues. A V3J clonotype was defined by an identical inferred V gene, J gene, and CDR3 amino acid sequence. Percentage overlap between repertoires was calculated by dividing the number of shared unique clonotypes by the size of the smaller repertoire. Repertoire richness was assessed with RTK rarefaction, the Chao1 estimator, and Recon v2.1 estimates of unobserved clonotypes. Generation probabilities were computed with OLGA for all TCRbeta clonotypes obtained by the gDNA method from a few donors. TCRdb retrieved this table from immuneACCESS and kept in-frame rearrangements only. Not all clones are present; in checked studies, unresolved V genes account for under half, and no reason is known for the remainder. V, J and clone size were drawn from that table, and D and trimming were deduced from the DNA. The table for this sample lists 1.6 million or so clones; around 98.5% of them were counted only once. The leading ten clones occupy approximately 0.38% of the sample.

Concerning this clone: Its antigen is currently not known. No base qualities exist here, and no much larger clone lies one base off it.

The donors were healthy, HIV-negative adults who had no recently reported acute infections or vaccinations. Every donor was a Caucasian adult living in Nashville, Tennessee, USA. CD4+ T cells were enriched through magnetic negative selection, after which naive cells were positively selected on CD45RA and the remaining negative fraction served as the memory subset. Blood was obtained by leukapheresis, after which PBMCs were separated by Ficoll-Histopaque density gradient centrifugation and cryopreserved in liquid nitrogen vapor phase. Analytical flow cytometry was used to check the purity and quantity of every magnetically sorted T cell population. Genomic DNA was isolated from every sorted fraction and measured by UV absorbance on a Nanodrop 2000c. Overall results and qualifications from the work: Incomplete sequencing was indicated by rarefaction of sorted-subset datasets, despite the large sequencing depth. Pairwise subsampling indicated that sequencing depth was expected to affect the degree of clonotype sharing among donors. Naive subsets generally had larger estimated clonotype richness than memory subsets did. Compared with non-shared clonotypes, clonotypes shared by all four sorted-subset donors had higher generation probabilities. When a few donors were compared, the shared fraction of clonotypes was 5% to 6.5% for naive CD4, about 4% for naive CD8, more than 2% for memory CD4, and approximately 0.4% for memory CD8. Because the study included only a small number of donors, the genetic and exposure-history diversity represented was limited. Sampling was restricted to blood, and TCR repertoires in tissue are likely to differ from TCR repertoires in blood.

The sequence joins TRBV7-2 to TRBJ2-7, with a weak D call of TRBD1 (6 bases match). This receptor was identified in a young man in good health. Sequencing was carried out using naive CD4+ T cells sorted from blood. This specimen's cell subset or site label, per the study, means: CD45RA+ positively selected. The nucleotide sequence reads TGTGCCAGCAATCCACAGGGCAACGAGCAGTACTTC. This translates into CASNPQGNEQYF.